This T cell receptor (beta chain) derives from a study of blood T cell repertoires in COVID-19. Assay: immunoSEQ multiplex PCR; the TCRdb copy retains only in-frame clones and omits some. The sample has 110,000 to 150,000 clones; 70% to 85% are singletons. Material for sequencing was peripheral blood. The source of this sequence is a man aged 60 to 69 with acute or convalescent COVID-19.

Here the CDR3 DNA reads TGTGCCAGCAGCCCCGGACAGTTTTACGAGCAGTACTTC. Translation gives CASSPGQFYEQYF. The gene calls are TRBV5-6 and TRBJ2-7, with a possible D match to TRBD1 (6 bases). The germline V gene has CDR1 SGHDT and CDR2 YYEEEE. Trimming shortened V by 4 bases and J by 4 bases, and 12 bases separated the two germline ends. The length of the CDR3 is 13 residues. Complete variable domain (other parts from reference TRBV5-6 and TRBJ2-7): DAGVTQSPTHLIKTRGQQVTLRCSPKSGHDTVSWYQQALGQGPQFIFQYYEEEERQRGNFPDRFSGHQFPNYSSELNVNALLLGDSALYLCASSPGQFYEQYFGPGTRLTVT.